One sample yielded the 24 T cell receptor beta chains listed below, sequenced in a study of blood T cells in healthy people across ages. Next came a second PCR, run for about 7 to 12 cycles, which used a sample-barcoded 5' primer along with a J-beta primer mix. Each CDR3 protein gets one entry after TCRdb re-called the 5' RACE reads with MiXCR. The sample lists approximately 880,000 distinct CDR3 sequences; roughly 48% were seen once. The sequencing input was blood. All receptors derive from a man in his thirties or forties in good health.

The chain couples TRBV10-3 to TRBJ2-5; no definite D call. This CDR3 contains 16 residues. The germline gives CDR1 ENHRY, CDR2 SYGVKD. Trimming cost V 3 bases and J 1 base, with 15 bases left between them. The CDR3 loop is CAISDGTKLLQETQYF. CDR3 nucleotide sequence: TGTGCCATCAGTGACGGTACCAAATTACTCCAAGAGACCCAGTACTTC.

This clonotype was counted at least ten times. This chain joins TRBV20-1 and TRBJ2-3, with D tentatively TRBD2 (5 bases). Trimming took off 3 bases at V and 4 bases at J, with 11 bases between the two ends. Germline loops: CDR1 DFQATT, CDR2 SNEGSKA (reference sequence). The CDR3 contains 13 residues. The CDR3 loop is CSASKRVADTQYF. Written as DNA, the CDR3 is TGCAGTGCTAGTAAGAGGGTCGCAGATACGCAGTATTTT.

This clonotype was counted a few times. J is TRBJ2-3 and V is TRBV27; 10 positions match TRBD2. CDR1 and CDR2 from the germline V gene are MNHEY and SMNVEV (reference sequence). J was trimmed by 3 bases and V by 3 bases; bases with no gene match: 6. The length of the CDR3 is 16 residues. In DNA, the CDR3 is TGTGCCAGCAGTTTTTCTACTAGCGGGGCGACAGATACGCAGTATTTT. This sequence encodes CASSFSTSGATDTQYF.

The chain links TRBV11-1 to TRBJ2-7; 9 positions agree with TRBD1. V trimming: 5 bases; J trimming: 3 bases; junction bases outside the gene matches: 8. CDR1 SGHAT and CDR2 FQDESV come from the germline V gene (reference sequence). The length of the CDR3 is 15 residues. CDR3 in amino acids: CASSAGTGTHYEQYF. The DNA for the CDR3 is TGTGCCAGCAGCGCCGGGACAGGGACCCACTACGAGCAGTACTTC. Complete variable domain (other parts from reference TRBV11-1 and TRBJ2-7): EAEVAQSPRYKITEKSQAVAFWCDPISGHATLYWYRQILGQGPELLVQFQDESVVDDSQLPKDRFSAERLKGVDSTLKIQPAELGDSAMYLCASSAGTGTHYEQYFGPGTRLTVT.

The table lists this clonotype with a few counts. As DNA, the CDR3 is TGCAGTGCTAGAGAATGGGGACAGGCGGACTATGGCTACACCTTC. This encodes CSAREWGQADYGYTF. The genes are TRBV20-1 and TRBJ1-2; 8 positions agree with TRBD1. The CDR3 is 15 amino acids. Unmatched junction bases numbered 6, after V lost 0 bases and J lost 3 bases. Germline V lookup: CDR1 DFQATT, CDR2 SNEGSKA (reference sequence).

The sample holds many counts of this clonotype. CDR3 amino acids: CAISDRQETQYF. The CDR3 DNA is TGTGCCATCAGTGACAGACAAGAGACCCAGTACTTC. V and J are TRBV10-3 and TRBJ2-5; D is ambiguous. Germline-derived CDR1 and CDR2 are ENHRY and SYGVKD. The length of the CDR3 is 12 residues. V was pared by 3 bases and J by 2 bases, with 4 bases between.

This clonotype was recorded a few times. The chain employs TRBV5-1 and TRBJ2-3; no reliable D call. V was cut by 3 bases and J by 0 bases, with 11 bases left in between. The CDR3 is 15 amino acids. Germline V CDR1 and CDR2: SGHRS, YFSETQ. CDR3 amino acids: CASSSDAQSTDTQYF. CDR3 nucleotides: TGCGCCAGCAGCTCGGACGCCCAGAGCACAGATACGCAGTATTTT.

In DNA, the CDR3 is TGTGCCAGCAGTTTATCGGGGACAGGGGTCTACGAGCAGTTCTTC. This translates into CASSLSGTGVYEQFF. The chain joins TRBV27 to TRBJ2-1; 10 bases map to TRBD1. With V trimmed by 0 bases and J by 10 bases, 6 bases remained unmatched. The CDR3 spans 15 residues. From germline, CDR1 is MNHEY and CDR2 SMNVEV (reference sequence).

This rearrangement joins TRBV28 to TRBJ2-7; D unclear. V was cut by 8 bases and J by 1 base, with 15 bases left in between. Germline values: CDR1 MDHEN, CDR2 SYDVKM. The CDR3 spans 14 residues. The CDR3 DNA reads TGTGCCAGCTTTTCGACCGCCGAATCCTACGAGCAGTACTTC. It encodes CASFSTAESYEQYF. Drawing the rest from reference TRBV28 and TRBJ2-7, the complete variable domain is DVKVTQSSRYLVKRTGEKVFLECVQDMDHENMFWYRQDPGLGLRLIYFSYDVKMKEKGDIPEGYSVSREKKERFSLILESASTNQTSMYLCASFSTAESYEQYFGPGTRLTVT.

V usage is TRBV3-1 and J usage is TRBJ1-2; D may be TRBD1 (5 bases). The CDR3 has 15 amino acids. With 4 bases removed from V and 3 bases from J, the gap between germline ends came to 15 bases. Germline V lookup: CDR1 LGHDT, CDR2 YNNKEL (reference sequence). CDR3 sequence (DNA): TGTGCCAGCAGCCCACCCGGGGCGTACGACTATGGCTACACCTTC. Its translation: CASSPPGAYDYGYTF. Looking up the rest from reference TRBV3-1 and TRBJ1-2 gives the full variable domain: DTAVSQTPKYLVTQMGNDKSIKCEQNLGHDTMYWYKQDSKKFLKIMFSYNNKELIINETVPNRFSPKSPDKAHLNLHINSLELGDSAVYFCASSPPGAYDYGYTFGSGTRLTVV.

The CDR3 spells CAISEGVTGDAEAFF. Written as DNA, the CDR3 is TGTGCCATCAGTGAGGGTGTCACAGGGGACGCTGAAGCTTTCTTT. This chain uses TRBV10-3 with TRBJ1-1; the match to TRBD1 covers 7 bases. Trimming removed 2 bases from V and 6 bases from J; junction bases left unmatched: 9. Per the germline V gene, CDR1 is ENHRY and CDR2 is SYGVKD. This CDR3 has 15 amino acids.

This clonotype has only a few counts. This chain joins TRBV29-1 and TRBJ1-2; TRBD1 is a possible D gene (5 bases). The germline gives CDR1 SQVTM, CDR2 ANQGSEA. This CDR3 has 13 amino acids. Trimming left V 7 bases short and J 4 bases short, with 16 bases between. This CDR3 is CSAWDVGGYGYTF. DNA for the CDR3: TGCAGCGCCTGGGACGTAGGCGGCTATGGCTACACCTTC.

V is TRBV6-2 or TRBV6-3 and J is TRBJ2-5; no reliable D call. The J call may be faulty, since TRBJ2-7 better matches the DNA end. The CDR3 sequence is 12 residues long. Germline-derived CDR1 and CDR2 are MNHEY and SVGEGT. The CDR3 nucleotides are TGTGCCAGCTACTCTGTGTACTACGAGCAGTACTTC. This translates into CASYSVYYEQYF.

In its sample, this clonotype was seen a few times. This CDR3 is CASSWSGSYGYTF. DNA for the CDR3: TGTGCCAGCAGTTGGTCGGGGTCTTATGGCTACACCTTC. V is TRBV6-2 or TRBV6-3 and J is TRBJ1-2; D is ambiguous. The CDR3 totals 13 residues. V gave up 4 bases and J gave up 5 bases, with 11 bases separating them. Germline CDR1 MNHEY, CDR2 SVGEGT.

The chain combines TRBV7-9 with TRBJ2-5; no firm D call. V lost 0 bases and J lost 2, with 7 bases in between. The CDR3 totals 14 residues. Germline V gene data show CDR1 as SEHNR and CDR2 as FQNEAQ (reference sequence). This CDR3 is CASSLASRQETQYF. CDR3 sequence (DNA): TGTGCCAGCAGCTTAGCGAGCAGACAAGAGACCCAGTACTTC.

This chain joins TRBV7-2 and TRBJ1-1; D not resolved. V lost 5 bases to trimming and J lost 8 bases, with 9 bases between them. This CDR3 comprises 11 residues. Germline CDR1 SGHTA, CDR2 FQGNSA. In DNA form, the CDR3 reads TGTGCCAGCAGCCCCGTAAGAGAAGCTTTCTTT. Its translation is CASSPVREAFF.

The chain carries TRBV29-1 and TRBJ2-1, with 7 bases that match TRBD2. Per the germline V gene, CDR1 is SQVTM and CDR2 is ANQGSEA. CDR3 length equals 12 residues. J was trimmed by 13 bases and V by 3 bases; bases with no gene match: 9. CDR3 sequence reads: CSVDRGEETQFF. In DNA form, the CDR3 reads TGCAGCGTTGACCGGGGGGAAGAGACCCAGTTCTTC.

The gene calls are TRBV12-3 or TRBV12-4 and TRBJ2-1; 7 bases are shared with TRBD2. The CDR3 is 15 residues long. V lost 6 bases and J lost 7; bases outside the gene matches: 12. The CDR3 here is CASRTLAASHNEQFF. As DNA, the CDR3 is TGTGCCAGCAGAACCCTAGCGGCCTCTCATAATGAGCAGTTCTTC.

This clonotype was seen only once. The rearrangement links TRBV28 to TRBJ1-5; D gene unclear. The germline gives CDR1 MDHEN, CDR2 SYDVKM. The CDR3 extends over 15 amino acids. The V gene lost 4 bases and the J gene lost 0 bases, with 10 bases spanning the gap. CDR3 sequence reads: CASSSPLISNQPQHF. In DNA form, the CDR3 reads TGTGCCAGCAGTTCGCCCCTGATTAGCAATCAGCCCCAGCATTTT.

This clonotype was seen a few times. This chain links TRBV3-1 with TRBJ2-1; 11 positions match TRBD2. Germline CDR1 reads LGHDT; CDR2 reads YNNKEL (reference sequence). This CDR3 spans 18 amino acids. The trim removed 4 bases at V and 12 bases at J, leaving 20 bases unmatched. This CDR3 reads CASSPIPPTSGGTLRQFF. Here the CDR3 DNA reads TGTGCCAGCAGCCCCATCCCACCAACTAGCGGGGGAACACTGCGGCAGTTCTTC.

This chain connects TRBV28 to TRBJ2-3, with 8 bases fitting TRBD2. The CDR3 is made up of 12 amino acids. Unmatched junction bases numbered 4, after V lost 6 bases and J lost 8 bases. Germline lookup yields CDR1 MDHEN and CDR2 SYDVKM. The CDR3 here is CASSGGAGTQYF. CDR3 coding DNA: TGTGCCAGCAGCGGGGGGGCCGGTACGCAGTATTTT.

A few counts support this clonotype. This chain links TRBV9 with TRBJ2-7; possibly TRBD1 for D (6 bases). Trimming removed 2 bases at V and 1 base at J, with 13 bases between. This CDR3 is built from 15 residues. The germline V gene has CDR1 SGDLS and CDR2 YYNGEE. The CDR3 protein is CASSVSMGHSYEQYF. CDR3 coding DNA: TGTGCCAGCAGCGTCTCGATGGGACATTCCTACGAGCAGTACTTC. The full variable domain, in which reference TRBV9 and TRBJ2-7 provide the parts outside the CDR3, is DSGVTQTPKHLITATGQRVTLRCSPRSGDLSVYWYQQSLDQGLQFLIQYYNGEERAKGNILERFSAQQFPDLHSELNLSSLELGDSALYFCASSVSMGHSYEQYFGPGTRLTVT.

This clonotype was found many times. This rearrangement joins TRBV6-1 to TRBJ2-1; no definite D call. V lost 3 bases to trimming and J lost 6 bases, with 6 bases between them. Germline CDR1 and CDR2: MNHNS and SASEGT. The CDR3 is made up of 12 amino acids. As DNA, the CDR3 is TGTGCCAGCAGTGAGCAGTTCAATGAGCAGTTCTTC. Translated, it gives CASSEQFNEQFF.

This chain uses TRBV2 with TRBJ1-1; the match to TRBD1 covers 7 bases. Germline V gene lookup returns CDR1 SNHLY and CDR2 FYNNEI. Trimming cost V 8 bases and J 4 bases; bases outside gene matches: 7. The CDR3 covers 13 residues. The chain's CDR3 is CASVGQTLTEAFF. For the CDR3, the DNA is TGTGCCAGCGTGGGACAGACCCTCACTGAAGCTTTCTTT.